One and the same sample provided the 27 T cell receptor beta chains below, sequenced in a study of response to subunit inactivated influenza vaccine. MiXCR, run by TCRdb on the RT-PCR reads, gives a single entry per CDR3 protein. This sample has hundreds of thousands of distinct CDR3 sequences; 9% to 15% occur once, and the top ten carry about 7.8%. The material was non-naive T cells sorted from PBMCs, obtained 14 days before vaccination. These receptors were collected from a man aged 45-60 years who received an inactivated influenza vaccine.

This clonotype has a handful of counts. V and J are TRBV24-1 and TRBJ2-2; weak D call: TRBD1 (6 bases). The germline V and J ends were trimmed by 4 bases and 1 base, with 21 bases remaining between them. This CDR3 is 19 amino acids long. The germline gives CDR1 KGHDR, CDR2 SFDVKD. The CDR3 coding sequence is TGTGCCACCAGTGAGGGAGACAGGAACTTCTTTAGGAACACCGGGGAGCTGTTTTTT. It codes for CATSEGDRNFFRNTGELFF.

This clonotype has a count of ten or more. V and J are TRBV21-1 and TRBJ1-5. TRBV21-1 constitutes a pseudogene. The CDR3 is 11 amino acids. As DNA, the CDR3 is TGTGCCATCCTGGTGGCCTGGCCCCAGCATTTT. Encoded protein: CAILVAWPQHF.

Many counts were recorded for this clonotype. This chain uses TRBV10-3 with TRBJ2-7, with D possibly matching TRBD2 (5 bases). The ends were cut back, 7 bases at V and 3 bases at J, with 16 bases in the middle. The CDR3 has 14 residues. CDR1 and CDR2 from the germline V gene are ENHRY and SYGVKD. CDR3 in amino acids: CAITRSADFYEQYF. The CDR3 DNA follows: TGTGCCATCACCCGGTCAGCGGATTTCTACGAGCAGTACTTC.

Ten or more counts support this clonotype. The chain carries TRBV5-4 and TRBJ2-5; perhaps TRBD2 as D (6 bases). The CDR3 loop spans 14 amino acids. The germline V and J ends were trimmed by 0 bases and 7 bases, with 13 bases remaining between them. Germline assignment: CDR1 SGHNT and CDR2 YYREEE (reference sequence). The CDR3: CASSLEWGEGTQYF. The CDR3 nucleotides read TGTGCCAGCAGCTTGGAGTGGGGGGAAGGGACCCAGTACTTC.

This clonotype turned up a few times. The rearrangement links TRBV4-3 to TRBJ1-2; D gene uncertain. CDR1 LGHNA and CDR2 YSLEER come from the germline V gene. The CDR3 runs 15 residues. The V and J ends lost 3 bases and 3 bases respectively, with 14 bases between them. The CDR3 nucleotides read TGCGCCAGCAGCCAGGGCGCCACGCCGGACTATGGCTACACCTTC. Amino acids: CASSQGATPDYGYTF.

This clonotype occurred a few times. The chain combines TRBV10-3 with TRBJ1-1; the D is unclear. The CDR3 contains 14 residues. Trimming took off 1 base at V and 1 base at J, with 7 bases between the two ends. Germline values: CDR1 ENHRY, CDR2 SYGVKD. DNA for the CDR3: TGTGCCATCAGTGAGTGGCAGCAGAACACTGAAGCTTTCTTT. It encodes CAISEWQQNTEAFF.

The chain couples TRBV18 to TRBJ1-5, with D unresolved. The CDR3 covers 15 residues. V lost 2 bases and J 0 bases, leaving 8 bases between the germline ends. The V gene's germline CDR1 is KGHSH and CDR2 LQKENI. Written as DNA, the CDR3 is TGTGCCAGCTCACCAGTCGGCCATAGCAATCAGCCCCAGCATTTT. It yields the protein CASSPVGHSNQPQHF.

This clonotype was seen a few times. The chain uses TRBV6-2 or TRBV6-3 and TRBJ2-1; D remains ambiguous. V lost 4 bases and J lost 0, with 7 bases in between. In germline, CDR1 is MNHEY, CDR2 SVGEGT. The CDR3 is made up of 14 amino acids. CDR3 sequence (DNA): TGTGCCAGCAGTTCGGTCGGCTCCTACAATGAGCAGTTCTTC. Residues: CASSSVGSYNEQFF.

This chain uses TRBV19 with TRBJ2-1; TRBD2 might be the D (5 bases). Germline lookup yields CDR1 LNHDA and CDR2 SQIVND (reference sequence). CDR3 size: 15 residues. V was pared by 3 bases and J by 4 bases, with 13 bases between. CDR3 DNA: TGTGCCAGTAGTATCTCGGGGTTGGCGTACAATGAGCAGTTCTTC. As protein: CASSISGLAYNEQFF.

This clonotype has a count of ten or more. CDR3 DNA: TGCAGTGCCGGGACAGGCAATACCTACGAGCAGTACTTC. Protein product: CSAGTGNTYEQYF. The chain has TRBV29-1 and TRBJ2-7; 8 nucleotides match TRBD1. In germline, CDR1 is SQVTM, CDR2 ANQGSEA. This CDR3 comprises 13 residues.

The rearrangement uses TRBV6-2 or TRBV6-3 and TRBJ1-1, with D possibly matching TRBD1 (6 bases). Trimming pared 9 bases from V and 4 bases from J, leaving 15 bases between. CDR1 and CDR2 from the germline V gene are MNHEY and SVGEGT. The CDR3 is made up of 13 amino acids. CDR3 coding DNA: TGTGCCAGTTCAGACAGGTTTGGCACTGAAGCTTTCTTT. Protein: CASSDRFGTEAFF.

This clonotype was detected only a few times. The rearrangement joins TRBV7-3 to TRBJ1-1; tentative D call: TRBD1 (6 bases). Trimming stripped 5 bases from V and 4 bases from J, with 11 bases between. The CDR3 is made up of 13 amino acids. CDR1 and CDR2 from the germline V gene are SGHTA and FQGTGA. DNA for the CDR3: TGTGCCAGCAGCCAGGACAGAGCCACTGAAGCTTTCTTT. It is translated as CASSQDRATEAFF.

This clonotype was counted ten times or more. The chain combines TRBV20-1 with TRBJ2-7, with D unresolved. Germline-derived CDR1 and CDR2 are DFQATT and SNEGSKA (reference sequence). This CDR3 comprises 14 residues. V was pared by 0 bases and J by 5 bases, with 14 bases between. The CDR3 coding sequence is TGCAGTGCTAGAGATCGTCCTAGTTCCGACGAGCAGTACTTC. Protein product: CSARDRPSSDEQYF.

The CDR3 sequence: CASSPWTSGRSSNEQFF. The CDR3 DNA reads as TGTGCCAGCTCACCTTGGACTAGCGGGAGGTCCAGCAATGAGCAGTTCTTC. The chain is built from TRBV18 and TRBJ2-1, with 14 bases identical to TRBD2. There are 17 residues in the CDR3. The germline V gene has CDR1 KGHSH and CDR2 LQKENI. V was clipped by 3 bases and J by 6 bases; unmatched bases: 7.

The chain has TRBV10-3 and TRBJ2-3; 12 bases match TRBD2. V gave up 2 bases and J gave up 0 bases; unmatched junction bases: 6. This CDR3 contains 18 residues. In germline, CDR1 is ENHRY, CDR2 SYGVKD. Written as DNA, the CDR3 is TGTGCCATCAGTGAGGCGCTAGCGGGAGGGCCTAGCACAGATACGCAGTATTTT. Translation: CAISEALAGGPSTDTQYF.

Note on this clonotype: A junction end diverges from the germline sequence, so it may reflect a read error. This chain connects TRBV18 to TRBJ2-3, with 7 bases identical to TRBD1. The CDR3 covers 16 residues. Germline-derived CDR1 and CDR2 are KGHSH and LQKENI. In DNA form, the CDR3 reads TGTGCCAGCTCCCCACAGGGGCGAACTAGCACAGATACGCAGTATTTT. Protein: CASSPQGRTSTDTQYF. The complete variable domain, with remaining parts taken from reference TRBV18 and TRBJ2-3, reads NAGVMQNPRHLVRRRGQEARLRCSPMKGHSHVYWYRQLPEEGLKFMVYLQKENIIDESGMPKERFSAEFPKEGPSILRIQQVVRGDSAAYFCASSPQGRTSTDTQYFGPGTRLTVL.

This rearrangement joins TRBV5-1 to TRBJ1-2; D gene unclear. The CDR3 is 15 amino acids. Trimming removed 7 bases at V and 8 bases at J, with 24 bases between. Germline loops: CDR1 SGHRS, CDR2 YFSETQ. The CDR3 nucleotides read TGCGCCAGCTCGGTGGGTAACGTAGGAGGCCAAGGCTACACCTTC. It specifies CASSVGNVGGQGYTF.

Only a few counts were recorded for this clonotype. The chain joins TRBV6-5 to TRBJ2-7; 8 bases fit TRBD1. CDR1 and CDR2 from the germline V gene are MNHEY and SVGAGI. The V gene end was trimmed by 4 bases and the J gene end by 3 bases; junction bases not matched to a gene: 11. The CDR3 spans 16 residues. Written as DNA, the CDR3 is TGTGCCAGCAGTTCCATCGGACAGGGACGGTTCTACGAGCAGTACTTC. This encodes CASSSIGQGRFYEQYF.

This chain joins TRBV6-2 or TRBV6-3 and TRBJ1-1; 8 bases agree with TRBD1. V dropped 7 bases and J dropped 5; count of bases not matched to a gene: 6. This CDR3 has 13 amino acids. Germline values: CDR1 MNHEY, CDR2 SVGEGT. The CDR3 region is CASIPDRVTEAFF. The CDR3 DNA follows: TGTGCCAGCATTCCGGACAGGGTGACTGAAGCTTTCTTT.

The V and J genes are TRBV28 and TRBJ1-2; no definite D call. The germline V and J ends were trimmed by 8 bases and 4 bases, with 11 bases remaining between them. Germline V gene lookup returns CDR1 MDHEN and CDR2 SYDVKM. This CDR3 region has 12 residues. The CDR3 loop is CASSGPGYGYTF. The CDR3 nucleotides read TGTGCCAGCTCTGGGCCAGGCTATGGCTACACCTTC.

V is TRBV5-1 and J is TRBJ2-2, with TRBD1 identical over 10 bases. Germline lookup yields CDR1 SGHRS and CDR2 YFSETQ. The CDR3 contains 16 residues. J lost 2 bases, V lost 4 bases, and 5 bases had no gene match. The CDR3 region is CASSMRTGGNTGELFF. CDR3 DNA sequence: TGCGCCAGCAGCATGAGGACAGGGGGAAACACCGGGGAGCTGTTTTTT.

The sample holds many counts of this clonotype. J is TRBJ2-7 and V is TRBV20-1; TRBD2 aligns across 10 bases. The CDR3 extends over 16 amino acids. CDR1 is DFQATT and CDR2 is SNEGSKA in the germline V gene (reference sequence). The V and J ends lost 0 bases and 0 bases, in that order; junction bases with no gene match: 5. The CDR3 here is CSARDGTSASSYEQYF. CDR3 nucleotides: TGCAGTGCTAGAGACGGGACTAGCGCGAGCTCCTACGAGCAGTACTTC.

This clonotype was counted only a few times. CDR3 protein: CAWRGLARNEQFF. The CDR3 DNA sequence: TGTGCCTGGAGGGGACTAGCGCGGAATGAGCAGTTCTTC. V gene TRBV30 combines with J gene TRBJ2-1; 10 nucleotides agree with TRBD2. Per the germline V gene, CDR1 is GTSNPN and CDR2 is SVGIG (reference sequence). CDR3 length equals 13 residues. Trimming took 3 bases from V and 7 from J; bases not matched to a gene: 3.

This clonotype appeared a few times. The chain employs TRBV6-5 and TRBJ2-4, with D possibly being TRBD1 (6 bases). The length of the CDR3 is 14 residues. V was clipped by 1 base and J by 6 bases, with 10 bases between them. Germline lookup yields CDR1 MNHEY and CDR2 SVGAGI. The CDR3 here is CASSYFEGVNIQYF. The DNA for the CDR3 is TGTGCCAGCAGTTACTTCGAGGGGGTAAACATTCAGTACTTC.

The genes are TRBV6-1 and TRBJ2-1, with D possibly TRBD1 on 6 matching bases. Between the trimmed V and J ends, which lost 5 bases and 7 bases, there was a span of 12 bases. Germline lookup yields CDR1 MNHNS and CDR2 SASEGT. The CDR3 spans 13 residues. CDR3 protein: CASSRSGQNEQFF. CDR3 bases: TGTGCCAGCAGTCGGTCCGGACAGAATGAGCAGTTCTTC.

CDR3 loop: CASSLGKEQTQYF. The CDR3 DNA follows: TGTGCCAGCTCACTTGGAAAGGAACAGACCCAGTACTTC. The chain carries TRBV18 and TRBJ2-5; no clear D. V was shortened by 4 bases and J by 6 bases, with 12 bases between the two germline ends. The CDR3 is 13 residues long. Per germline, CDR1 KGHSH and CDR2 LQKENI.

This clonotype has just a few counts. CDR3 sequence: CASSQPGHRENEQFF. DNA for the CDR3: TGCGCCAGCAGCCAACCGGGACATCGGGAAAATGAGCAGTTCTTC. The rearrangement links TRBV4-3 to TRBJ2-1, with D maybe TRBD1 (6 bases). Germline lookup yields CDR1 LGHNA and CDR2 YSLEER. This CDR3 comprises 15 residues. V was trimmed by 2 bases and J by 7 bases, leaving 15 bases between them.